This TCR beta chain was retrieved from a study of identical twins. Whole-study findings and limits: Clonotypes of the beta chain that were abundant in cord blood carried fewer insertions (memory repertoires showed none). Models predicted less out-of-frame TCR alpha sharing in monozygotic twins than was found.

This clonotype was seen ten or more times. Its antigen is as yet unknown. Template switching created a universal primer site, and the cDNA included unique molecular identifiers. TCRdb itself ran the 5' RACE reads through MiXCR, one entry per CDR3 protein. The data contain some 1,600,000 distinct CDR3 sequences, roughly a third of them singletons. The CDR3 spans 14 residues. The ends were cut back, 5 bases at V and 5 bases at J, with 16 bases in the middle. This TCR came from a newborn girl in good health. The sequenced sample was cord blood. V gene TRBV12-3 or TRBV12-4 combines with J gene TRBJ2-7; D gene ambiguous. CDR3 loop: CASSLPGWDNEQYF. DNA of the CDR3: TGTGCCAGCAGTCTCCCCGGTTGGGATAACGAGCAGTACTTC.